These 13 T cell receptor beta chains share one sample of origin, sequenced in a study of cytomegalovirus exposure and HLA in healthy donors. With 60 Vbeta and 13 Jbeta primers, the PCR was carried out. The assay was immunoSEQ multiplex PCR, and TCRdb's table has in-frame clones only and misses some. The sample lists a few hundred thousand clones; 70% to 90% were seen once. Sequences were obtained from PBMCs. Every receptor here comes from a woman aged 18-30 years in good health and CMV-seronegative.

The J gene is TRBJ1-2, the V gene TRBV13; 7 nucleotides agree with TRBD1. This CDR3 is 15 amino acids long. The junction had 9 bases not matched to a gene; V was cut back by 4 bases and J by 4 bases. CDR1 is PRHDT, CDR2 FYEKMQ, per germline (reference sequence). The CDR3 spells CASSYTRDSPYGYTF. DNA for the CDR3: TGTGCCAGCAGCTACACCCGGGACAGCCCCTATGGCTACACCTTC. Full variable domain (missing parts from reference TRBV13 and TRBJ1-2): AAGVIQSPRHLIKEKRETATLKCYPIPRHDTVYWYQQGPGQDPQFLISFYEKMQSDKGSIPDRFSAQQFSDYHSELNMSSLELGDSALYFCASSYTRDSPYGYTFGSGTRLTVV.

This rearrangement joins TRBV6-5 to TRBJ1-2; D remains unclear. CDR3 length: 14 amino acids. Germline lookup yields CDR1 MNHEY and CDR2 SVGAGI. The ends were cut back, 6 bases at V and 4 bases at J, with 15 bases in the middle. The CDR3, as DNA: TGTGCCAGCAGACTGGGCAGCATCCTCTATGGCTACACCTTC. This sequence encodes CASRLGSILYGYTF.

The chain carries TRBV7-9 and TRBJ1-1; possibly TRBD1 for D (6 bases). CDR1 is SEHNR and CDR2 is FQNEAQ in the germline V gene (reference sequence). This CDR3 contains 15 residues. V lost 5 bases and J lost 0, with 13 bases in between. CDR3 sequence: CASSRLGGLNTEAFF. The CDR3 DNA reads as TGTGCCAGCAGCCGTCTAGGGGGTTTGAACACTGAAGCTTTCTTT.

The genes are TRBV18 and TRBJ1-1; the match to TRBD1 covers 7 bases. Trimming took 0 bases from V and 1 from J; bases not matched to a gene: 2. The CDR3 consists of 15 residues. The germline V gene encodes CDR1 KGHSH and CDR2 LQKENI. The CDR3 region has the DNA TGTGCCAGCTCACCACCTCGGGACAGGAACACTGAAGCTTTCTTT. Protein: CASSPPRDRNTEAFF.

The genes are TRBV7-7 and TRBJ2-5, with D perhaps TRBD2 (5 bases). Trimming shortened V by 5 bases and J by 5 bases, and 15 bases separated the two germline ends. The CDR3 covers 14 residues. Germline V gives CDR1 SSHAT, CDR2 FNYEAQ (reference sequence). The CDR3, as DNA: TGTGCCAGCAGCCCCTCACCGGGAACGGAGACCCAGTACTTC. This codes for CASSPSPGTETQYF.

This chain uses TRBV6-5 with TRBJ1-2, with D tentatively TRBD1 (6 bases). Trimming removed 7 bases at V and 6 bases at J, with 18 bases between. This CDR3 region has 14 residues. Germline V gives CDR1 MNHEY, CDR2 SVGAGI. The CDR3 sequence is CASIRTVGENGYTF. CDR3 bases: TGTGCCAGCATAAGGACAGTAGGGGAGAATGGCTACACCTTC.

This clone was seen once. The J gene is TRBJ2-3, the V gene TRBV4-1, with 9 positions matching TRBD2. The length of the CDR3 is 16 residues. Germline values: CDR1 MGHRA, CDR2 YSYEKL. V lost 3 bases to trimming and J lost 4 bases; unmatched junction nucleotides: 8. CDR3 in amino acids: CASSQLGLALADTQYF. The DNA of the CDR3 is TGCGCCAGCAGCCAGTTGGGACTAGCACTCGCAGATACGCAGTATTTT.

This clone was counted a single time. The chain carries TRBV7-8 and TRBJ1-3, with D perhaps matching TRBD1 (6 bases). The CDR3 extends over 15 amino acids. V dropped 3 bases and J dropped 0 bases, with 9 bases sitting between them. CDR1 SGHVS and CDR2 FQNEAQ come from the germline V gene. CDR3 sequence reads: CASSFQGHSGNTIYF. The CDR3 coding sequence is TGTGCCAGCAGCTTCCAGGGACACTCTGGAAACACCATATATTTT.

The chain uses TRBV5-1 and TRBJ2-4, with a possible D match to TRBD2 (6 bases). Trimming removed 3 bases at V and 9 bases at J, with 10 bases between. The CDR3 runs to 12 residues. Looked up from germline, CDR1 is SGHRS and CDR2 is YFSETQ. CDR3 amino acids: CASSSEGGIQYF. In nucleotides, the CDR3 is TGCGCCAGCAGCTCTGAGGGAGGCATTCAGTACTTC.

This clone has a single count. The chain uses TRBV5-6 and TRBJ2-7; D not resolved. CDR1 and CDR2 (germline): SGHDT, YYEEEE. Between the trimmed V and J ends, which lost 1 base and 0 bases, there was a span of 8 bases. This CDR3 has 14 amino acids. The CDR3 DNA sequence: TGTGCCAGCAGCTTGATCCAGGCCTCCTACGAGCAGTACTTC. This gives the protein CASSLIQASYEQYF.

The chain has TRBV5-4 and TRBJ2-5; TRBD1 matches at 7 bases. Germline trimming cut 0 bases from V and 5 bases from J; bases unmatched to any gene: 4. Germline CDR1 and CDR2: SGHNT and YYREEE (reference sequence). This CDR3 contains 14 residues. The CDR3 spells CASSLAGQSETQYF. In nucleotides, the CDR3 is TGTGCCAGCAGCTTGGCGGGACAGTCCGAGACCCAGTACTTC.

This sequence joins TRBV13 and TRBJ2-5; D unclear. With the DNA end fitting TRBJ2-7 better, the J assignment may be wrong. The CDR3 runs to 14 residues. Germline lookup yields CDR1 PRHDT and CDR2 FYEKMQ (reference sequence). The chain's CDR3 is CASSLVGGAYEQYF. CDR3 sequence (DNA): TGTGCCAGCAGCTTAGTTGGCGGTGCCTACGAGCAGTACTTC.

The V and J genes are TRBV12-2 and TRBJ2-4; no check of the table's D call, TRBD1, against the DNA was made. TRBV12-2 represents a pseudogene. The CDR3 runs 16 residues. The chain's CDR3 is CASRQYPTGMGNIQYF. DNA for the CDR3: TGTGCAAGTCGCCAATATCCGACAGGGATGGGAAACATTCAGTACTTC.